This TCR beta chain was recorded in a study of control samples from healthy donors and cancer patients. The length of the CDR3 is 13 residues. The V gene lost 2 bases and the J gene lost 5 bases, with 11 bases spanning the gap. From germline, CDR1 is SGHRS and CDR2 YFSETQ. Only in-frame clones appear in the TCRdb table, and some are missing; sequencing was by immunoSEQ multiplex PCR. The top ten clones hold roughly 22% of a sample with around 40,000 clones, around 93% of them seen once. This receptor was taken from a middle-aged woman with head and neck cancer. This sequence joins TRBV5-1 and TRBJ2-7; D may be TRBD1 or TRBD2 (5 bases each). The specimen was PBMCs. CDR3 sequence: CASSFGDLHEQYF. The CDR3 DNA sequence: TGCGCCAGCAGCTTCGGGGACCTTCACGAGCAGTACTTC.